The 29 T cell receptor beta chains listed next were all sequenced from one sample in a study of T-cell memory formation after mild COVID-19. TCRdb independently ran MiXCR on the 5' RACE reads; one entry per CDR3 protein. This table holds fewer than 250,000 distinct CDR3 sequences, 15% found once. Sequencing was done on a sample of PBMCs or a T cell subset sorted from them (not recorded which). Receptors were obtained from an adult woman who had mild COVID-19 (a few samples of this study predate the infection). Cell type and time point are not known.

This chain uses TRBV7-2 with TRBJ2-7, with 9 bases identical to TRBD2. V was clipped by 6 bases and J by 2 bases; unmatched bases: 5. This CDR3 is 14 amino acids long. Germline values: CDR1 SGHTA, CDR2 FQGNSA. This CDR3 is CASRSAGGAYEQYF. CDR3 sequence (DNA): TGTGCCAGCAGGAGTGCGGGAGGGGCCTACGAGCAGTACTTC.

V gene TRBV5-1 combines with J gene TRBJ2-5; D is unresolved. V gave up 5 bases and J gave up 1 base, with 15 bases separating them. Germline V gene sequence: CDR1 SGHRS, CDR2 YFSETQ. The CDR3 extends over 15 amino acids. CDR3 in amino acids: CASRRTTQPQETQYF. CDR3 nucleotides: TGCGCCAGCAGGAGAACGACCCAACCCCAAGAGACCCAGTACTTC.

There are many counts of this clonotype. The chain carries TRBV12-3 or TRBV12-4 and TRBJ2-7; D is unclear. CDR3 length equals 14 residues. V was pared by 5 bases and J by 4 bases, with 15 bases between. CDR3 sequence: CASSPRTERYEQYF. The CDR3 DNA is TGTGCCAGCAGTCCGAGGACGGAAAGATACGAGCAGTACTTC.

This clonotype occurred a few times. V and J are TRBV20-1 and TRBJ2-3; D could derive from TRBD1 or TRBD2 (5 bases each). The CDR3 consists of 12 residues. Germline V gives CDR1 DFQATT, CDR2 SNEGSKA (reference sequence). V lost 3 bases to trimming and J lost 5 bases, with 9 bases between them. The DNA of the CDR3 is TGCAGTGCTAGTCGGGACCTAGATACGCAGTATTTT. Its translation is CSASRDLDTQYF.

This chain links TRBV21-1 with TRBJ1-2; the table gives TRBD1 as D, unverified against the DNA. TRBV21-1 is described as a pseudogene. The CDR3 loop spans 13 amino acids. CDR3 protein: CASSPRRGSGYTF. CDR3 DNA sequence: TGTGCCAGCAGCCCCCGGAGAGGATCCGGCTACACCTTC.

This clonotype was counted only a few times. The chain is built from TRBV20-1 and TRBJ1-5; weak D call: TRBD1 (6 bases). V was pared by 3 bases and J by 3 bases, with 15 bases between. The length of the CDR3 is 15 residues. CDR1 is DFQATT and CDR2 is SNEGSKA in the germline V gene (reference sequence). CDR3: CSARQGGANNQPQHF. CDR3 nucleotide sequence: TGCAGTGCTAGGCAAGGGGGGGCTAACAATCAGCCCCAGCATTTT.

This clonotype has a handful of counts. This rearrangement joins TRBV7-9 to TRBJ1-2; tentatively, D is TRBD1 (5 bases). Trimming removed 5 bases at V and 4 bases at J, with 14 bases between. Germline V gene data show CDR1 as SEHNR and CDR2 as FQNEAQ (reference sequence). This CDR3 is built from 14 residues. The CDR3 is CASSPDWGSYGYTF. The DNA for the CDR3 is TGTGCCAGCAGCCCTGATTGGGGGAGCTATGGCTACACCTTC.

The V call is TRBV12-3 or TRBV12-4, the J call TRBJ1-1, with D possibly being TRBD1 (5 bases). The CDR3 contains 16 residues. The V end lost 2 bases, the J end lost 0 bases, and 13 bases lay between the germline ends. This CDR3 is CASSLSTRGMNTEAFF. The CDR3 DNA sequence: TGTGCCAGCAGTTTATCTACCCGGGGGATGAACACTGAAGCTTTCTTT.

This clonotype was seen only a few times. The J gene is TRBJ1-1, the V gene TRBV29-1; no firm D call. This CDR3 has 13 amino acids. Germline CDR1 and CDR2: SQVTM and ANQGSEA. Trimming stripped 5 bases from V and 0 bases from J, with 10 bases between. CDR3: CSVSWSMNTEAFF. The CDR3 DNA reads TGCAGCGTTTCTTGGAGTATGAACACTGAAGCTTTCTTT.

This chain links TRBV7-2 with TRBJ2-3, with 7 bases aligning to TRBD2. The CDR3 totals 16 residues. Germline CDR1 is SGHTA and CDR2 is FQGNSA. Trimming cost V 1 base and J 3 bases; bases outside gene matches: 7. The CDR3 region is CASSLVASGRTDTQYF. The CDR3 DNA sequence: TGTGCCAGCAGCTTAGTGGCGTCCGGGAGGACAGATACGCAGTATTTT.

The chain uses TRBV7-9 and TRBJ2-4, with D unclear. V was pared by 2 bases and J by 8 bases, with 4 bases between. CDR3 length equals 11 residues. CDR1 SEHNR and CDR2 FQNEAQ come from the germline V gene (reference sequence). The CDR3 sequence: CASSLRDIQYF. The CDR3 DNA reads TGTGCCAGCAGCTTAAGGGACATTCAGTACTTC. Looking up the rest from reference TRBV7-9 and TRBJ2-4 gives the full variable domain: DTGVSQNPRHKITKRGQNVTFRCDPISEHNRLYWYRQTLGQGPEFLTYFQNEAQLEKSRLLSDRFSAERPKGSFSTLEIQRTEQGDSAMYLCASSLRDIQYFGAGTRLSVL.

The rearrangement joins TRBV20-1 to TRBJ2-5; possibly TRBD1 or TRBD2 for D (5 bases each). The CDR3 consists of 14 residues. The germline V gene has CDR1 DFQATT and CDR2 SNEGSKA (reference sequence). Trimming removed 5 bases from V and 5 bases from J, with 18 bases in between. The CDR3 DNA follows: TGCAGTGCTGGGCGATGGGGGTTGGTGGAGACCCAGTACTTC. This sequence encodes CSAGRWGLVETQYF.

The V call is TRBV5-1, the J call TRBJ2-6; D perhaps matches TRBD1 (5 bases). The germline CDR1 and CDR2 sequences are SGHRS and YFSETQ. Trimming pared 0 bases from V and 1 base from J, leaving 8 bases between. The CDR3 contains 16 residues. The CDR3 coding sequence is TGCGCCAGCAGCTTGGTAGGGGCGTCTGGGGCCAACGTCCTGACTTTC. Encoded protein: CASSLVGASGANVLTF.

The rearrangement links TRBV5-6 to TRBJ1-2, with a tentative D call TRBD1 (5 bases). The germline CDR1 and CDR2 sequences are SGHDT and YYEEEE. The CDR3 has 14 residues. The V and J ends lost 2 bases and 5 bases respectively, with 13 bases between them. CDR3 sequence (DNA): TGTGCCAGCAGCTTCGGCCAGGGAACGTATGGCTACACCTTC. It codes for CASSFGQGTYGYTF. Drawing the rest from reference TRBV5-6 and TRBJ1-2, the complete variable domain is DAGVTQSPTHLIKTRGQQVTLRCSPKSGHDTVSWYQQALGQGPQFIFQYYEEEERQRGNFPDRFSGHQFPNYSSELNVNALLLGDSALYLCASSFGQGTYGYTFGSGTRLTVV.

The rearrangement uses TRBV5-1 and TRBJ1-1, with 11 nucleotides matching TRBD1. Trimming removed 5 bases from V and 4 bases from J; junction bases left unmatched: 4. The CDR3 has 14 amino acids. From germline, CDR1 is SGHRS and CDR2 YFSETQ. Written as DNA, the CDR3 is TGCGCCAGCAGATGGGGACAGGGGGGCACTGAAGCTTTCTTT. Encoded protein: CASRWGQGGTEAFF.

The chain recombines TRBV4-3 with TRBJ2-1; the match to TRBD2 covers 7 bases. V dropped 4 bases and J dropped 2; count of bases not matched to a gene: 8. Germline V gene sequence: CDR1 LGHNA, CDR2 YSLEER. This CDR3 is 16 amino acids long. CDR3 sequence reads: CASSPHGAGAYNEQFF. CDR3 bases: TGCGCCAGCAGCCCTCATGGTGCGGGGGCCTACAATGAGCAGTTCTTC.

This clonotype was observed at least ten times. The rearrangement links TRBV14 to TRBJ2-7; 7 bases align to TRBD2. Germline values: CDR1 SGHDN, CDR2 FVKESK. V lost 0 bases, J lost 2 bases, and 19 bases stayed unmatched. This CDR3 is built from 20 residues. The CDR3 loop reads CASSQDHTVGWGEGPYEQYF. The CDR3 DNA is TGTGCCAGCAGCCAAGACCACACGGTTGGCTGGGGGGAGGGGCCCTACGAGCAGTACTTC.

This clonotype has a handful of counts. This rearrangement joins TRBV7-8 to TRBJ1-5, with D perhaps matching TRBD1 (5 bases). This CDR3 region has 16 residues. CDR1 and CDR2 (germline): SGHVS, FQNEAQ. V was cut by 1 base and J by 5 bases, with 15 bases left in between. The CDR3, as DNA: TGTGCCAGCAGCTTAGATCAGGGTGGTATTCATCAGCCCCAGCATTTT. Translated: CASSLDQGGIHQPQHF.

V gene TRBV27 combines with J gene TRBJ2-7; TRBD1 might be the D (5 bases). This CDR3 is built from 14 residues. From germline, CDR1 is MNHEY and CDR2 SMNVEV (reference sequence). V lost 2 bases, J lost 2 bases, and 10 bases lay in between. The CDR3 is CASSLIQGTYEQYF. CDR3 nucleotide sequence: TGTGCCAGCAGTTTAATCCAGGGTACCTACGAGCAGTACTTC.

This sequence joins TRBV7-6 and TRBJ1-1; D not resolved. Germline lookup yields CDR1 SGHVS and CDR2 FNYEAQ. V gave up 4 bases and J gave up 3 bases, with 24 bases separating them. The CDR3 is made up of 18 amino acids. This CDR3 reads CASSSTPLRRLVDTEAFF. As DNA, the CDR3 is TGTGCCAGCAGCTCGACCCCTTTAAGGCGTTTGGTGGACACTGAAGCTTTCTTT. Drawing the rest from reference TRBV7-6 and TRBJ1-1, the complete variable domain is GAGVSQSPRYKVTKRGQDVALRCDPISGHVSLYWYRQALGQGPEFLTYFNYEAQQDKSGLPNDRFSAERPEGSISTLTIQRTEQRDSAMYRCASSSTPLRRLVDTEAFFGQGTRLTVV.

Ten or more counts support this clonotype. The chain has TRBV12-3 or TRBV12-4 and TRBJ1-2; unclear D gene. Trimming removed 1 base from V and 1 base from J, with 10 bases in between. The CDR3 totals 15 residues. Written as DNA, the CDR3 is TGTGCCAGCAGTTTAGGGGCGCCCAGTAACTATGGCTACACCTTC. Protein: CASSLGAPSNYGYTF.

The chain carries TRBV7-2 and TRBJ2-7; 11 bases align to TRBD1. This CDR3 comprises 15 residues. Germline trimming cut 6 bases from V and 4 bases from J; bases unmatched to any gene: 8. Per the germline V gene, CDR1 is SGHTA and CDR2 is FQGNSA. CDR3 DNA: TGTGCCAGCAGGGGCGGACAGGGGGCGCTTTACGAGCAGTACTTC. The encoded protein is CASRGGQGALYEQYF.

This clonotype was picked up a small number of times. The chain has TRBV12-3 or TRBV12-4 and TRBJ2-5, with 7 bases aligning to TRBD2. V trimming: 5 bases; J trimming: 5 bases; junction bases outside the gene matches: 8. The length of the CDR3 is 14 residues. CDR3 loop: CASSLLIGGETQYF. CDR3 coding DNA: TGTGCCAGCAGTCTGCTTATCGGGGGGGAGACCCAGTACTTC.

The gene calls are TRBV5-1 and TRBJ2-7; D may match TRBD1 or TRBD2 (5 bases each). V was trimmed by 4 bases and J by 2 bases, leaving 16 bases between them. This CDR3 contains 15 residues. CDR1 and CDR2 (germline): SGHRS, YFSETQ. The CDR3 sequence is CASSPGTVDAYEQYF. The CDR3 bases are TGCGCCAGCAGCCCCGGGACCGTAGATGCCTACGAGCAGTACTTC.

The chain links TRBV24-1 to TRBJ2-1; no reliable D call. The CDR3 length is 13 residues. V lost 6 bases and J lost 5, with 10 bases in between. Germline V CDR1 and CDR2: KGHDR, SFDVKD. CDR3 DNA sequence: TGTGCCACCAGTAGACTGGACCACAATGAGCAGTTCTTC. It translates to CATSRLDHNEQFF.

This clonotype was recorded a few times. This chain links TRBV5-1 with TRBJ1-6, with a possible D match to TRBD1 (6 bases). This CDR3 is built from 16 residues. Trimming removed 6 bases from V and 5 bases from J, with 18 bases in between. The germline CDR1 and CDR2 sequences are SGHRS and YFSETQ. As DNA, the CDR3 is TGCGCCAGCACACCGGGCCTTCCAGGGGATAATTCACCCCTCCACTTT. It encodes CASTPGLPGDNSPLHF.

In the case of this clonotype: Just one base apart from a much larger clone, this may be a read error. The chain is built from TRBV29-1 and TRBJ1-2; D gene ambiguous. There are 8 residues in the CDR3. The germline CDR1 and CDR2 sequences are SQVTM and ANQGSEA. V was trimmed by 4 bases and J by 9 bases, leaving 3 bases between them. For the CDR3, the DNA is TGCAGCGTTGGTAGCTACACCTTC. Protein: CSVGSYTF.

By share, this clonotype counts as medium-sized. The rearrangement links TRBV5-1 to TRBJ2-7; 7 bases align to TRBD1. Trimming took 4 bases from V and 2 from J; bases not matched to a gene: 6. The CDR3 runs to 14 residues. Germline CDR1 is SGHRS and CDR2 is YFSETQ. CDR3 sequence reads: CASSLTGTAYEQYF. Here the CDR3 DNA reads TGCGCCAGCAGCCTAACCGGGACAGCCTACGAGCAGTACTTC. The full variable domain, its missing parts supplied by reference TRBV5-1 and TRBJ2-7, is KAGVTQTPRYLIKTRGQQVTLSCSPISGHRSVSWYQQTPGQGLQFLFEYFSETQRNKGNFPGRFSGRQFSNSRSEMNVSTLELGDSALYLCASSLTGTAYEQYFGPGTRLTVT.

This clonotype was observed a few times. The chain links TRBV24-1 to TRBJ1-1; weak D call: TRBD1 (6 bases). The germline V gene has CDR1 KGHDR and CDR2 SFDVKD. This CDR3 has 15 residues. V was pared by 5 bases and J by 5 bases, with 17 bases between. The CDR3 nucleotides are TGTGCCACCAGTGGCCCCGTGACAGGTGGGACTGAAGCTTTCTTT. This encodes CATSGPVTGGTEAFF.